This T cell receptor beta chain stems from a study of CD8 T cell repertoires and HIV-1 epitope variants. Study context: Equal numbers of autologous T cell-negative cells presented antigen to enriched T cells.

Assay used: immunoSEQ multiplex PCR; TCRdb lists only in-frame clones, some missing. The sample comprises almost 5,500 clones, about 62% of which are singletons, and around 40% rests with the top ten. Concerning this clone: No antigen is known for it.

Trimming cost V 2 bases and J 0 bases; bases outside gene matches: 2. Germline CDR1 and CDR2: SGHAT and FQNNGV. This CDR3 is 16 amino acids long. This rearrangement joins TRBV11-2 to TRBJ2-3, with 10 positions matching TRBD2. What was sequenced was cultured CD8+ T cells derived from PBMCs. This sequence was found in a male donor with HIV. CDR3 in DNA: TGTGCCAGCAGCTTACTAGCGGGAGCGAGCACAGATACGCAGTATTTT. It yields the protein CASSLLAGASTDTQYF.